These 26 T cell receptor beta chains came from one sample sequenced in a study of T cell responses to AZD1222 COVID-19 vaccine (dated by TCRdb to about 2021). The time point label on this specimen signifies: about 28 days (+/-7) after the second vaccine dose. Libraries came from the immunoSEQ multiplex PCR assay. TCRdb provides this immuneACCESS table in a form limited to in-frame rearrangements. Some clones are lacking; in checked studies, under half of them reflect an unresolved V gene, and why the rest are absent is not known. A total of about 94,000 clones appear in this sample, around 85% of them only once. In total, the top ten clones hold 4.5% of the sample. The sample consisted of peripheral blood, taken 28 days after the second AZD1222 dose. The receptors were sampled from an adult who received the AZD1222 COVID-19 vaccine.

The chain couples TRBV27 to TRBJ1-6; 7 bases line up with TRBD1. After removal of 5 bases from V and 9 bases from J, the junction contained 13 bases not matched to a gene. This CDR3 spans 16 amino acids. Germline values: CDR1 MNHEY, CDR2 SMNVEV (reference sequence). CDR3 region: CASSVGQRAAISPLHF. The CDR3 coding sequence is TGTGCCAGCAGTGTGGGACAGCGAGCCGCAATTTCACCCCTCCACTTT.

The chain has TRBV3-1 (or the pseudogene TRBV3-2) and TRBJ2-2, with TRBD2 as a possible D gene (6 bases). V was trimmed by 4 bases and J by 0 bases, leaving 12 bases between them. Germline-derived CDR1 and CDR2 are LGHDT and YNNKEL (reference sequence). This CDR3 has 16 amino acids. CDR3 nucleotides: TGTGCCAGCAGCCTGGTCGGCGGGGCGAACACCGGGGAGCTGTTTTTT. It yields the protein CASSLVGGANTGELFF.

This clone was picked up a small number of times. V usage is TRBV10-3 and J usage is TRBJ2-1; TRBD2 aligns across 10 bases. The length of the CDR3 is 18 residues. Trimming at V came to 2 bases and at J to 1 base, leaving 8 bases not matched to a gene. In germline, CDR1 is ENHRY, CDR2 SYGVKD. DNA for the CDR3: TGTGCCATCAGTGAGCCAGCGGGAGGGCCGGGATCCTACAATGAGCAGTTCTTC. It encodes CAISEPAGGPGSYNEQFF.

The chain is built from TRBV28 and TRBJ2-6; a possible D gene is TRBD1 (5 bases). V shed 3 bases and J shed 0 bases, with 15 bases lying between them. Germline loops: CDR1 MDHEN, CDR2 SYDVKM. This CDR3 is built from 18 residues. Here the CDR3 DNA reads TGTGCCAGCAGTTTTCGGCCAGGGCAGAGCTCTGGGGCCAACGTCCTGACTTTC. As protein: CASSFRPGQSSGANVLTF.

J is TRBJ2-7 and V is TRBV18; 8 bases match TRBD1. V was pared by 4 bases and J by 5 bases, with 1 base of the junction left unmatched. The germline V gene has CDR1 KGHSH and CDR2 LQKENI. This CDR3 comprises 12 residues. In DNA form, the CDR3 reads TGTGCCAGCTCACGGGACAGGAACGAGCAGTACTTC. Protein: CASSRDRNEQYF. The variable domain in full, with the rest retrieved from reference TRBV18 and TRBJ2-7, is NAGVMQNPRHLVRRRGQEARLRCSPMKGHSHVYWYRQLPEEGLKFMVYLQKENIIDESGMPKERFSAEFPKEGPSILRIQQVVRGDSAAYFCASSRDRNEQYFGPGTRLTVT.

The chain combines TRBV25-1 with TRBJ1-3; D is undetermined. Germline V gives CDR1 MGHDK, CDR2 SYGVNS. The CDR3 is 15 amino acids. Trimming stripped 5 bases from V and 0 bases from J, with 11 bases between. As DNA, the CDR3 is TGTGCCAGCAGTTCTCCCCCATCCTCTGGAAACACCATATATTTT. Protein sequence: CASSSPPSSGNTIYF. Variable domain in full (rest from reference TRBV25-1 and TRBJ1-3): EADIYQTPRYLVIGTGKKITLECSQTMGHDKMYWYQQDPGMELHLIHYSYGVNSTEKGDLSSESTVSRIRTEHFPLTLESARPSHTSQYLCASSSPPSSGNTIYFGEGSWLTVV.

Only one count was recorded for this clone. This chain connects TRBV6-1 to TRBJ1-2; D might be TRBD1 (5 bases). The CDR3 runs 15 residues. In germline, CDR1 is MNHNS, CDR2 SASEGT. V dropped 1 base and J dropped 5 bases, with 14 bases sitting between them. The chain's CDR3 is CASSEVGLGPYGYTF. The CDR3 nucleotides are TGTGCCAGCAGTGAAGTAGGGCTGGGACCTTATGGCTACACCTTC.

The chain couples TRBV19 to TRBJ2-1, with 8 bases matching TRBD1. With 7 bases clipped from V and 8 bases from J, the junction kept 13 bases outside the gene matches. The germline V gene encodes CDR1 LNHDA and CDR2 SQIVND (reference sequence). This CDR3 comprises 15 residues. CDR3 in DNA: TGTGCCAGTACTAACCAGGGGGCTCGAAGGGATGAGCAGTTCTTC. This encodes CASTNQGARRDEQFF.

The chain's CDR3 is CASSLEGQATYEQYF. In DNA form, the CDR3 reads TGTGCCAGCAGCTTAGAAGGGCAGGCCACCTACGAGCAGTACTTC. The chain is built from TRBV11-1 and TRBJ2-7; D is unclear. V lost 1 base, J lost 2 bases, and 12 bases lay in between. This CDR3 is 15 amino acids long. Per germline, CDR1 SGHAT and CDR2 FQDESV (reference sequence).

Notes on this clone: At one end the junction does not follow the germline gene, possibly because of a read error. The chain recombines TRBV27 with TRBJ1-5, with 7 bases identical to TRBD1. CDR3 length: 14 residues. Germline CDR1 and CDR2: MNHEY and SMNVEV (reference sequence). As DNA, the CDR3 is TGTGCCAGCAGTCAAGGGGACAGCAGTCAGCCCCAGCATTTT. Its protein product is CASSQGDSSQPQHF.

A few counts support this clone. J is TRBJ2-1 and V is TRBV7-9, with TRBD2 matching over 14 bases. With V trimmed by 11 bases and J by 5 bases, 2 bases remained unmatched. Germline V gene lookup returns CDR1 SEHNR and CDR2 FQNEAQ (reference sequence). The CDR3 runs 13 residues. The CDR3: CAGGLAGDNEQFF. In DNA, the CDR3 is TGTGCCGGGGGACTAGCGGGGGACAATGAGCAGTTCTTC.

This clone has a handful of counts. V is TRBV9 and J is TRBJ2-2, with D unresolved. V was cut by 3 bases and J by 0 bases, with 3 bases left in between. CDR3 size: 13 residues. Germline CDR1 is SGDLS and CDR2 is YYNGEE. DNA of the CDR3: TGTGCCAGCAGCGGTGCGAACACCGGGGAGCTGTTTTTT. Translation: CASSGANTGELFF.

This chain connects TRBV28 to TRBJ2-2; no clear D gene. CDR1 is MDHEN, CDR2 SYDVKM, per germline. The CDR3 sequence is 13 residues long. V was pared by 11 bases and J by 4 bases, with 14 bases between. CDR3 amino acids: CASSVRSTGELFF. The CDR3 DNA reads TGTGCCTCCTCAGTTCGGTCCACCGGGGAGCTGTTTTTT.

The genes are TRBV6-2 or TRBV6-3 and TRBJ1-5; possible D gene TRBD1, 6 bases. The CDR3 has 14 residues. V was trimmed by 2 bases and J by 9 bases, leaving 14 bases between them. Germline V gene sequence: CDR1 MNHEY, CDR2 SVGEGT. CDR3 coding DNA: TGTGCCAGCAGTTACCCGGGACAATTACGGCCCCAGCATTTT. Its protein is CASSYPGQLRPQHF.

V usage is TRBV28 and J usage is TRBJ2-1; D remains unclear. This CDR3 contains 14 residues. V lost 3 bases and J lost 7, with 13 bases in between. Looked up from germline, CDR1 is MDHEN and CDR2 is SYDVKM. The CDR3 DNA sequence: TGTGCCAGCAGTTTCCCCCTTAAGGGTAATGAGCAGTTCTTC. Its protein product is CASSFPLKGNEQFF.

The gene calls are TRBV7-8 and TRBJ2-6; TRBD1 or TRBD2 may be the D gene (5 bases each). The V gene lost 2 bases and the J gene lost 3 bases, with 11 bases spanning the gap. The germline V gene has CDR1 SGHVS and CDR2 FQNEAQ. The CDR3 covers 16 residues. CDR3 protein: CASSLLSGLGANVLTF. The CDR3 bases are TGTGCCAGCAGCTTATTGTCGGGGCTTGGGGCCAACGTCCTGACTTTC.

The chain carries TRBV21-1 and TRBJ2-1; TRBD1, the D gene given by the table, was not confirmed from the DNA. TRBV21-1 is described as a pseudogene. The CDR3 has 15 amino acids. The CDR3 DNA is TGTGCCAGCAGCAAGGCCGGGACAGGGGACAATGAGCAGTTCTTC. Translating gives CASSKAGTGDNEQFF.

J is TRBJ1-2 and V is TRBV6-5, with TRBD1 matching 7 bases. The CDR3 is 14 residues long. V lost 4 bases and J lost 2; bases outside the gene matches: 4. Germline V gene sequence: CDR1 MNHEY, CDR2 SVGAGI. CDR3 DNA: TGTGCCAGCAGTTTCAAACAGGGGAACTATGGCTACACCTTC. Amino acid sequence: CASSFKQGNYGYTF.

The V and J genes are TRBV24-1 and TRBJ2-1; 8 bases match TRBD2. CDR1 and CDR2 from the germline V gene are KGHDR and SFDVKD. This CDR3 contains 16 residues. J lost 3 bases, V lost 1 base, and 4 bases had no gene match. This CDR3 reads CATSDFGGRNYNEQFF. The CDR3 nucleotides are TGTGCCACCAGTGATTTTGGCGGGAGGAACTACAATGAGCAGTTCTTC.

The chain links TRBV19 to TRBJ2-3; possible D gene TRBD2, 7 bases. There are 16 residues in the CDR3. The germline CDR1 and CDR2 sequences are LNHDA and SQIVND (reference sequence). V was cut by 2 bases and J by 1 base, with 13 bases left in between. The CDR3 bases are TGTGCCAGTAGTATAAGTGGGGGGGCCGGCACAGATACGCAGTATTTT. It yields the protein CASSISGGAGTDTQYF.

J is TRBJ2-1 and V is TRBV5-4, with 7 bases that match TRBD1. V dropped 3 bases and J dropped 4; count of bases not matched to a gene: 7. CDR3 length: 15 residues. Germline V gene data show CDR1 as SGHNT and CDR2 as YYREEE (reference sequence). CDR3 DNA sequence: TGTGCCAGCAGCTCCCCGGGACAGCCTTACAATGAGCAGTTCTTC. The encoded protein is CASSSPGQPYNEQFF. Combining the CDR3 with reference TRBV5-4 and TRBJ2-1 gives the whole variable domain ETGVTQSPTHLIKTRGQQVTLRCSSQSGHNTVSWYQQALGQGPQFIFQYYREEENGRGNFPPRFSGLQFPNYSSELNVNALELDDSALYLCASSSPGQPYNEQFFGPGTRLTVL.

V gene TRBV2 combines with J gene TRBJ2-7, with D possibly matching TRBD1 (5 bases). CDR1 and CDR2 from the germline V gene are SNHLY and FYNNEI. The CDR3 length is 14 residues. The V gene lost 7 bases and the J gene lost 4 bases, with 17 bases spanning the gap. The CDR3 region is CASTLQVLLYEQYF. DNA of the CDR3: TGTGCCAGCACCTTACAGGTCCTACTTTACGAGCAGTACTTC. Based on the CDR3 plus reference TRBV2 and TRBJ2-7, the full variable domain is EPEVTQTPSHQVTQMGQEVILRCVPISNHLYFYWYRQILGQKVEFLVSFYNNEISEKSEIFDDQFSVERPDGSNFTLKIRSTKLEDSAMYFCASTLQVLLYEQYFGPGTRLTVT.

The rearrangement joins TRBV2 to TRBJ2-2; 9 nucleotides line up with TRBD2. The CDR3 has 15 amino acids. The junction had 6 bases not matched to a gene; V was cut back by 5 bases and J by 5 bases. Germline V gene lookup returns CDR1 SNHLY and CDR2 FYNNEI. The CDR3 spells CASSLKTSGTGELFF. Written as DNA, the CDR3 is TGTGCCAGCAGTCTCAAAACTAGCGGGACCGGGGAGCTGTTTTTT. The full variable domain, in which reference TRBV2 and TRBJ2-2 provide the parts outside the CDR3, is EPEVTQTPSHQVTQMGQEVILRCVPISNHLYFYWYRQILGQKVEFLVSFYNNEISEKSEIFDDQFSVERPDGSNFTLKIRSTKLEDSAMYFCASSLKTSGTGELFFGEGSRLTVL.

V and J are TRBV5-4 and TRBJ2-5; the match to TRBD2 covers 16 bases. CDR1 and CDR2 (germline): SGHNT, YYREEE (reference sequence). V lost 4 bases to trimming and J lost 5 bases; unmatched junction nucleotides: 5. The CDR3 covers 16 residues. CDR3: CASSPGTSGRGETQYF. CDR3 in DNA: TGTGCCAGCAGCCCGGGGACTAGCGGGAGGGGTGAGACCCAGTACTTC.

The V and J genes are TRBV10-2 and TRBJ2-6; unclear D gene. Germline V gene lookup returns CDR1 WSHSY and CDR2 SAAADI. V shed 3 bases and J shed 0 bases, with 6 bases lying between them. The CDR3 runs 15 residues. The DNA of the CDR3 is TGCGCCAGCAGTGACCCCGGCTCTGGGGCCAACGTCCTGACTTTC. The encoded protein is CASSDPGSGANVLTF.

The DNA of the CDR3 is TGTGCCAGCAGCGTCACTGTGAACACTGAAGCTTTCTTT. This translates into CASSVTVNTEAFF. This chain joins TRBV9 and TRBJ1-1; no clear D. CDR1 SGDLS and CDR2 YYNGEE come from the germline V gene. The CDR3 covers 13 residues. V was pared by 2 bases and J by 0 bases, with 5 bases between.